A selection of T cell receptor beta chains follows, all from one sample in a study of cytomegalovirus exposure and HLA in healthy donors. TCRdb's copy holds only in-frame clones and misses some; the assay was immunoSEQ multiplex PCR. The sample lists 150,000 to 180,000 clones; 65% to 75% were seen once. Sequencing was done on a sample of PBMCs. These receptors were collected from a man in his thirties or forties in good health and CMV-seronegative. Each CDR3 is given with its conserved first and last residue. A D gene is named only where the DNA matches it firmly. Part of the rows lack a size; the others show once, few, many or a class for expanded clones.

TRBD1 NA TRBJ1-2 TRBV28 CASSTPLTGGYGYTF TGTGCCAGCAGCACGCCCTTGACAGGGGGCTATGGCTACACCTTC
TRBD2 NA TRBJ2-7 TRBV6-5 CASSYSRGDSYEQYF TGTGCCAGCAGTTACTCGCGGGGGGACTCCTACGAGCAGTACTTC
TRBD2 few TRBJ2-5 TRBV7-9 CASSPPPRLAGALRETQYF TGTGCCAGCAGCCCCCCCCCTCGACTAGCGGGGGCCCTTAGGGAGACCCAGTACTTC
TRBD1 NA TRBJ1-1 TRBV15 CATSRQGGTEAFF TGTGCCACCAGCAGACAGGGGGGAACTGAAGCTTTCTTT
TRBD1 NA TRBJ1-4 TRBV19 CASSGQGDEKLFF TGTGCCAGTAGTGGACAGGGGGATGAAAAACTGTTTTTT
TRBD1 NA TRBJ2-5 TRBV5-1 CASSWNRGETQYF TGCGCCAGCAGCTGGAACAGGGGAGAGACCCAGTACTTC
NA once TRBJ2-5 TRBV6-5 CASSWGDGTQYF TGTGCCAGCAGCTGGGGGGACGGGACCCAGTACTTC
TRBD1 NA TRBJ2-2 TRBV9 CASSVVSGTVYTGELFF TGTGCCAGCAGCGTAGTCTCCGGGACAGTATACACCGGGGAGCTGTTTTTT
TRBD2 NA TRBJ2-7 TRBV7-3 CASSPSGGPSAEQYF TGTGCCAGCAGCCCGTCGGGGGGGCCATCAGCCGAGCAGTACTTC
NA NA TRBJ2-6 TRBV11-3 CASSLQGANVLTF TGTGCCAGCAGCTTGCAGGGGGCCAACGTCCTGACTTTC
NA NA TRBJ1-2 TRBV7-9 CASSWTVNYGYTF TGTGCCAGCAGTTGGACAGTGAACTATGGCTACACCTTC
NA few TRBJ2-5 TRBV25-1 CASSEQDSPGSTQYF TGTGCCAGCAGTGAACAGGACTCGCCGGGGTCGACCCAGTACTTC
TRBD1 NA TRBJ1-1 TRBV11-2 CASSYGGTVTEAFF TGTGCCAGCAGCTATGGAGGGACAGTCACTGAAGCTTTCTTT
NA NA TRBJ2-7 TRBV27 CASRQQGSAYEQYF TGTGCCAGCAGGCAGCAGGGGAGCGCCTACGAGCAGTACTTC
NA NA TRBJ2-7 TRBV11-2 CASSLGQTYEQYF TGTGCCAGCAGCTTGGGGCAGACCTACGAGCAGTACTTC
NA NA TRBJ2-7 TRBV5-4 CASSSRTSSYEQYF TGTGCCAGCAGCTCCCGCACATCGTCCTACGAGCAGTACTTC
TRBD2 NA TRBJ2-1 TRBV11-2 CASSSTSGGLRGNEQFF TGTGCCAGCAGCTCGACTAGCGGGGGACTTAGAGGGAATGAGCAGTTCTTC
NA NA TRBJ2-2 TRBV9 CASSPQGPGELFF TGTGCCAGCAGCCCACAGGGCCCCGGGGAGCTGTTTTTT
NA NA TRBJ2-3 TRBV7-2 CASSAPGAQYF TGTGCCAGCAGCGCGCCCGGGGCGCAGTATTTT
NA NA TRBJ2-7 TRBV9 CASSQATGIYEQYF TGTGCCAGCAGCCAAGCCACAGGGATCTACGAGCAGTACTTC
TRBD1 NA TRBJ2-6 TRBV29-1 CSVQTGLANVLTF TGCAGCGTTCAGACAGGGCTGGCCAACGTCCTGACTTTC
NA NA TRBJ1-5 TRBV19 CASSKTVSQPQHF TGTGCCAGTAGTAAGACAGTTAGTCAGCCCCAGCATTTT
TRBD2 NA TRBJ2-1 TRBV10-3 CAISASGGSFNEQFF TGTGCCATCAGCGCAAGCGGGGGGTCTTTCAATGAGCAGTTCTTC
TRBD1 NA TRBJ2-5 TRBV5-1 CASRLGIGQAANQAQYF TGCGCCAGCAGACTCGGGATAGGACAGGCGGCTAATCAAGCCCAGTACTTC
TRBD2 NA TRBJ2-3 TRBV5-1 CASSASGPSTDTQYF TGCGCCAGCAGCGCTAGCGGGCCTAGCACAGATACGCAGTATTTT
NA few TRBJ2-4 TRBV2 CASSEWGDAKNIQYF TGTGCCAGCAGTGAATGGGGGGACGCCAAAAACATTCAGTACTTC
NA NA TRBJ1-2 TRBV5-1 CASSFQPATLNYGYTF TGCGCCAGCAGCTTCCAGCCCGCCACACTAAACTATGGCTACACCTTC